The 14 T cell receptor beta chains listed next were all sequenced from one sample in a study of shared clonotypes between healthy human individuals. Measured with immunoSEQ multiplex PCR; TCRdb has only the in-frame clones, and not every one. The sample contains 2,500,000 or so clones, 93% of which appear only once. The specimen sequenced was naive CD4+ T cells from PBMCs. The sample's subset: CD45RA+ positively selected. The receptor source for this set is a man younger than 35 in good health. Some clones in this sample may be carry-over from other donors' samples.

The genes are TRBV18 and TRBJ2-3; possible D gene TRBD2, 5 bases. CDR3 size: 15 residues. Trimming stripped 2 bases from V and 0 bases from J, with 9 bases between. Germline-derived CDR1 and CDR2 are KGHSH and LQKENI. CDR3 coding DNA: TGTGCCAGCTCACCAGACTGGACTAGCACAGATACGCAGTATTTT. This gives the protein CASSPDWTSTDTQYF.

As to this clone: Other DNA sequences in this sample translate to the same CDR3. The chain uses TRBV7-2 and TRBJ2-7, with TRBD2 as a possible D gene (7 bases). Germline assignment: CDR1 SGHTA and CDR2 FQGNSA. The germline V and J ends were trimmed by 4 bases and 1 base, with 11 bases remaining between them. CDR3 size: 14 residues. DNA of the CDR3: TGTGCCAGCAGCTACAGGGAGGGGTCCTACGAGCAGTACTTC. Amino acids: CASSYREGSYEQYF. The full variable domain, rest sourced from reference TRBV7-2 and TRBJ2-7, is GAGVSQSPSNKVTEKGKDVELRCDPISGHTALYWYRQSLGQGLEFLIYFQGNSAPDKSGLPSDRFSAERTGGSVSTLTIQRTQQEDSAVYLCASSYREGSYEQYFGPGTRLTVT.

The chain has TRBV19 and TRBJ2-1; D is unresolved. The germline V gene encodes CDR1 LNHDA and CDR2 SQIVND (reference sequence). V was clipped by 8 bases and J by 6 bases, with 17 bases between them. The CDR3 length is 14 residues. CDR3 residues: CASAMTRITNEQFF. For the CDR3, the DNA is TGTGCCAGTGCGATGACTCGAATTACCAATGAGCAGTTCTTC.

The chain couples TRBV18 to TRBJ2-3; 9 bases fit TRBD2. From germline, CDR1 is KGHSH and CDR2 LQKENI. The CDR3 length is 19 residues. Trimming removed 2 bases from V and 2 bases from J; junction bases left unmatched: 14. CDR3 residues: CASSPLGFTSGRYTDTQYF. The CDR3 DNA reads TGTGCCAGCTCACCATTGGGGTTCACTAGCGGGCGCTACACAGATACGCAGTATTTT.

This sequence joins TRBV9 and TRBJ1-4; perhaps TRBD1 as D (6 bases). This CDR3 is built from 14 residues. The V gene's germline CDR1 is SGDLS and CDR2 YYNGEE. V shed 4 bases and J shed 8 bases, with 15 bases lying between them. CDR3 in DNA: TGTGCCAGCAGCCCAGGGGAGGGTAAGGAAAAACTGTTTTTT. It encodes CASSPGEGKEKLFF.

The rearrangement joins TRBV7-2 to TRBJ2-3; D is uncertain. The CDR3 sequence is 16 residues long. Trimming stripped 1 base from V and 1 base from J, with 12 bases between. Germline V gene lookup returns CDR1 SGHTA and CDR2 FQGNSA. The CDR3 bases are TGTGCCAGCAGCTTAGTAGGTCAACGGGGCACAGATACGCAGTATTTT. Translation: CASSLVGQRGTDTQYF.

V and J are TRBV29-1 and TRBJ2-1; 9 nucleotides align to TRBD2. The trim removed 4 bases at V and 5 bases at J, leaving 3 bases unmatched. This CDR3 has 13 residues. Germline values: CDR1 SQVTM, CDR2 ANQGSEA. Here the CDR3 DNA reads TGCAGCGTTGCAGGACTAGCGAACAATGAGCAGTTCTTC. Protein sequence: CSVAGLANNEQFF.

DNA of the CDR3: TGTGCCATCAGCACTCCAGGGGGAAGGAATGAAAAACTGTTTTTT. Amino acids: CAISTPGGRNEKLFF. The chain employs TRBV10-3 and TRBJ1-4; TRBD1 agrees at 7 bases. This CDR3 is built from 15 residues. Germline CDR1 is ENHRY and CDR2 is SYGVKD. With V trimmed by 6 bases and J by 5 bases, 9 bases remained unmatched.

V is TRBV27 and J is TRBJ2-2; D is perhaps TRBD1 or TRBD2 (5 bases each). Trimming took off 4 bases at V and 9 bases at J, with 18 bases between the two ends. The CDR3 runs to 15 residues. Germline CDR1 is MNHEY and CDR2 is SMNVEV (reference sequence). CDR3 nucleotides: TGTGCCAGCAGTTCTTGGGACGCCTCGGTCCGGGAGCTGTTTTTT. Protein sequence: CASSSWDASVRELFF.

The chain employs TRBV2 and TRBJ2-1, with 10 bases lining up with TRBD2. Germline CDR1 reads SNHLY; CDR2 reads FYNNEI. Losses at the gene ends were 7 bases for V and 4 bases for J; bases not matched to a gene: 4. This CDR3 comprises 14 residues. The CDR3, as DNA: TGTGCCAGCAAGGTAGCGGGGGGTTACAATGAGCAGTTCTTC. Protein product: CASKVAGGYNEQFF.

The V call is TRBV7-3, the J call TRBJ2-1; no clear D. The V and J ends lost 4 bases and 0 bases respectively, with 10 bases between them. This CDR3 is built from 15 residues. Germline CDR1 is SGHTA and CDR2 is FQGTGA. The CDR3 nucleotides are TGTGCCAGCAGCTATAGTACAAGCTCCTACAATGAGCAGTTCTTC. It translates to CASSYSTSSYNEQFF.

The chain links TRBV5-4 to TRBJ2-7, with D possibly called TRBD1 or TRBD2 (6 bases each). CDR3 length: 14 residues. Per the germline V gene, CDR1 is SGHNT and CDR2 is YYREEE (reference sequence). V was pared by 3 bases and J by 2 bases, with 12 bases between. This CDR3 reads CASSSRGLPYEQYF. The DNA of the CDR3 is TGTGCCAGCAGCTCCAGGGGACTTCCCTACGAGCAGTACTTC.

The chain recombines TRBV7-6 with TRBJ2-7; TRBD2 matches 10 bases. This CDR3 has 15 residues. Germline lookup yields CDR1 SGHVS and CDR2 FNYEAQ. V was clipped by 6 bases and J by 0 bases; unmatched bases: 5. The DNA for the CDR3 is TGTGCCAGCAGTCGACCTAGCGGGAGCTCCTACGAGCAGTACTTC. The encoded protein is CASSRPSGSSYEQYF.

The rearrangement joins TRBV7-2 to TRBJ2-3; D tentatively fits TRBD1 or TRBD2 (5 bases each). The CDR3 extends over 16 amino acids. The V and J ends lost 1 base and 3 bases respectively, with 14 bases between them. Germline V lookup: CDR1 SGHTA, CDR2 FQGNSA. In DNA, the CDR3 is TGTGCCAGCAGCTTAGTACTAGGGGTTAAAACAGATACGCAGTATTTT. Translation gives CASSLVLGVKTDTQYF.